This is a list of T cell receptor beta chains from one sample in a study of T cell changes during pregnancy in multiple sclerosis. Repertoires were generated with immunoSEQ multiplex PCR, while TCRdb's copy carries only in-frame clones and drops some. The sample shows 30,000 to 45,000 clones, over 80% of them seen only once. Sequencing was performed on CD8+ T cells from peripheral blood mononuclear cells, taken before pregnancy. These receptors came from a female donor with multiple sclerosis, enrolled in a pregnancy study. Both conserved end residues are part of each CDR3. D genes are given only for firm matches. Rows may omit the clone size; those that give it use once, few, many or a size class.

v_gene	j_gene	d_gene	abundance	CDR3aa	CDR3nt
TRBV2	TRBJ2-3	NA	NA	CASSGKENSGIQKSTDTQYF	TGTGCCAGCAGTGGAAAGGAGAATAGCGGTATACAAAAAAGCACAGATACGCAGTATTTT
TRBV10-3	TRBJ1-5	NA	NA	CAISERQVDQPQHF	TGTGCCATCAGTGAGAGACAGGTCGATCAGCCCCAGCATTTT
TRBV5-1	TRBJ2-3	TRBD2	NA	CASSWLAATDTQYF	TGCGCCAGCAGCTGGCTAGCGGCCACAGATACGCAGTATTTT
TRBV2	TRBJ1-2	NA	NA	CSHLRGGKGYTF	TGTTCTCATCTCAGGGGAGGGAAGGGCTACACCTTC
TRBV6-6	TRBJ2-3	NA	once	CASSYVPGVTDTQYF	TGTGCCAGCAGTTACGTTCCAGGGGTCACAGATACGCAGTATTTT
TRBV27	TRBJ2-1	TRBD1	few	CASRMTGDFYNEQFF	TGTGCCAGCAGAATGACAGGGGACTTTTACAATGAGCAGTTCTTC
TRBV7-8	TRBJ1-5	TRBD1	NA	CASSLGQGQPQHF	TGTGCCAGCAGCTTAGGACAGGGACAGCCCCAGCATTTT
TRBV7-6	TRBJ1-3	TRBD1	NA	CASSDGTGQGNTIYF	TGTGCCAGCAGCGATGGCACGGGACAGGGAAACACCATATATTTT
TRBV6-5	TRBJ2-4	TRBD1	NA	CASSYARGGLRNIQYF	TGTGCCAGCAGTTACGCGAGAGGGGGCTTACGAAACATTCAGTACTTC
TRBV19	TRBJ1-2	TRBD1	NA	CASSIKGGFPPGYTF	TGTGCCAGTAGTATTAAAGGGGGCTTCCCTCCTGGCTACACCTTC
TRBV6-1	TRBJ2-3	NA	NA	CASSEAPSPSTDTQYF	TGTGCCAGCAGTGAAGCCCCGTCCCCTAGCACAGATACGCAGTATTTT
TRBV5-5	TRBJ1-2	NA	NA	CASSLYVVVNYGYTF	TGTGCCAGCAGCTTGTATGTAGTCGTTAACTATGGCTACACCTTC
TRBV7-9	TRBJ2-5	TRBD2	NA	CASSLGTSGGPLKETQYF	TGTGCCAGCAGCTTAGGGACTAGCGGGGGGCCCTTGAAGGAGACCCAGTACTTC
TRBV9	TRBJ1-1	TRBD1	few	CASSPRDRNTEAFF	TGTGCCAGCAGCCCCCGGGACAGAAACACTGAAGCTTTCTTT
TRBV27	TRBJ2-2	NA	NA	CASSLDTSNTGELFF	TGTGCCAGCAGTTTAGACACCTCGAACACCGGGGAGCTGTTTTTT
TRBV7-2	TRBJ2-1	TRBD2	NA	CASSNSLLAGGLDEQFF	TGTGCCAGCAGCAACTCACTACTAGCGGGAGGGCTCGATGAGCAGTTCTTC
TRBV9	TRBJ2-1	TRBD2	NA	CASSVGGGSSYNEQFF	TGTGCCAGCAGCGTAGGGGGCGGGAGCTCCTACAATGAGCAGTTCTTC
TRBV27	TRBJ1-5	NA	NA	CASQAGANQPQHF	TGTGCCAGTCAAGCTGGGGCAAATCAGCCCCAGCATTTT
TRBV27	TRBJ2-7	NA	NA	CATRATRMARRDEQYF	TGTGCCACTCGGGCGACTCGCATGGCTCGGAGGGACGAGCAGTACTTC
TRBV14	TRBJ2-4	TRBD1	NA	CASSQDLGQGMLDIQYF	TGTGCCAGCAGCCAAGATTTGGGACAGGGGATGTTGGACATTCAGTACTTC
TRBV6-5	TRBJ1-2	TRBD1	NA	CASRPLLGGDYGYTF	TGTGCCAGCAGGCCCCTGTTAGGGGGCGACTATGGCTACACCTTC
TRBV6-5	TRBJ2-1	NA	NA	CASSTWDSLNEQFF	TGTGCCAGCAGTACCTGGGACTCTTTGAATGAGCAGTTCTTC
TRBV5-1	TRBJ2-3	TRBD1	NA	CASSFWGQGGGDTQYF	TGCGCCAGCAGCTTTTGGGGACAGGGTGGGGGCGATACGCAGTATTTT
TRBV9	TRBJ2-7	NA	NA	CASSVGDRSEQYF	TGTGCCAGCAGCGTAGGAGACAGGTCCGAGCAGTACTTC
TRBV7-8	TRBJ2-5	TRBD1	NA	CATFGTGTVETQYF	TGTGCCACCTTTGGGACCGGGACAGTGGAGACCCAGTACTTC
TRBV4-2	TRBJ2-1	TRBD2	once	CASSQDPPQAGGNEQFF	TGTGCCAGCAGCCAAGATCCTCCCCAAGCGGGGGGCAATGAGCAGTTCTTC
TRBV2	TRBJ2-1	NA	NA	CASSEYRLTYNEQFF	TGTGCCAGCAGTGAGTACAGGCTCACCTACAATGAGCAGTTCTTC
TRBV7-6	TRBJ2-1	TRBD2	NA	CASSSDRAGGSNEQFF	TGTGCCAGCAGCTCCGATAGAGCGGGGGGATCTAATGAGCAGTTCTTC
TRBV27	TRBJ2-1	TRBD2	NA	CASSQSVGTSGRAGAEQFF	TGTGCCAGCAGCCAATCTGTTGGGACTAGCGGGAGGGCCGGCGCTGAGCAGTTCTTC
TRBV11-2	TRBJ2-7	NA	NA	CASSPRGSSYEQYF	TGTGCCAGCAGCCCCCGGGGGTCCTCCTACGAGCAGTACTTC
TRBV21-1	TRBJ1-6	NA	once	CASSKIRDSPLAYNSPLHF	TGTGCCAGCAGCAAAATTCGGGACAGTCCACTAGCCTATAATTCACCCCTCCACTTT
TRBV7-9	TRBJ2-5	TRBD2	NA	CASSPPSGGAEKTQYF	TGTGCCAGCAGCCCACCTAGCGGGGGGGCGGAAAAGACCCAGTACTTC
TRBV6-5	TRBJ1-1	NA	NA	CASSYVGDGSAEAFF	TGTGCCAGCAGTTACGTCGGAGACGGATCCGCTGAAGCTTTCTTT
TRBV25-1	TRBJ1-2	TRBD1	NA	CASSADRANYGYTF	TGTGCCAGCAGTGCGGACAGGGCTAACTATGGCTACACCTTC
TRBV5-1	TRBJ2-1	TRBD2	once	CASSLYGGGSYNEQFF	TGCGCCAGCAGCTTGTATGGCGGGGGCTCCTACAATGAGCAGTTCTTC
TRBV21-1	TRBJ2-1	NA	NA	CASSPPPGLAGGEYNEQFF	TGTGCCAGCAGCCCACCGCCGGGACTAGCGGGAGGTGAGTACAATGAGCAGTTCTTC
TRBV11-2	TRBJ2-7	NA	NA	CASSLFEAVYEQYF	TGTGCCAGCAGCTTATTTGAGGCAGTCTACGAGCAGTACTTC
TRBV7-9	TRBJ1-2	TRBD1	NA	CASSHRDSPNYGYTF	TGTGCCAGCAGTCACCGGGACAGCCCAAACTATGGCTACACCTTC
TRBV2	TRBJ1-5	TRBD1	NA	CASKRDRAGQPQHF	TGTGCCAGCAAGAGGGACAGGGCAGGTCAGCCCCAGCATTTT
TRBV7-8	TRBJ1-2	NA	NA	CASSLTPNYGYTF	TGTGCCAGCAGCTTAACACCCAACTATGGCTACACCTTC
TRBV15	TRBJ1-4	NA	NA	CASRARTSTNEKLFF	TGTGCCTCCCGAGCGCGGACTTCAACTAATGAAAAACTGTTTTTT
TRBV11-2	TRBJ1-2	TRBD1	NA	CASSLNLRDRDGYTF	TGTGCCAGCAGCTTAAACTTGAGAGACAGGGATGGCTACACCTTC
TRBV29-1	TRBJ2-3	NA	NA	CSVDGDFQVTQYF	TGCAGCGTTGATGGAGACTTTCAAGTTACGCAGTATTTT
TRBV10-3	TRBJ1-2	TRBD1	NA	CAISEPTGGSPNYGYTF	TGTGCCATCAGTGAACCGACAGGGGGTAGTCCTAACTATGGCTACACCTTC
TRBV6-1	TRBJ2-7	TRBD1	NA	CASSEGPGTGVNEQYF	TGTGCCAGCAGTGAGGGACCGGGGACAGGGGTCAACGAGCAGTACTTC